This T cell receptor beta chain was documented in a study of vaccination and CD4 T cells after COVID-19. For the study at large: Convalescent donors totaled six males and four females, including two who were Hispanic. Stimulation used overlapping spike peptides from SARS-CoV-2, HCoV-NL63, HCoV-OC43 and HCoV-229E. Study-wide findings and caveats: Although the median of SARS-CoV-2-reactive clonotypes rose from 21 to 38, the change was not significant.

CD4+ T cells that had been cultured provided DNA sequenced with the Oncomine TCR Beta short-read assay. TCRdb redid the calling of the PCR reads with MiXCR, one entry per CDR3 protein. Among more than 8,000 distinct CDR3 sequences, 15% to 25% were seen once, and the ten largest hold approximately 22%. Treatment here: approximately 11-day PBMC culture with coronavirus spike peptide pools or control peptides (ViraFEST assay). Patients returned positive PCR results between March and December 2020, earlier than US Alpha, Beta and Delta variants. This clonotype was picked up a small number of times. Antigen specificity is unknown. V shed 2 bases and J 8 bases; nucleotides not matched to a gene: 5. CDR1 is KGHDR and CDR2 is SFDVKD in the germline V gene. The CDR3 runs 14 residues.

This sequence was found in a human donor who had recovered from COVID-19. This chain connects TRBV24-1 to TRBJ1-2; 9 bases are a match to TRBD1. Material: CD4+ T cells from blood, cultured in vitro, obtained after SARS-CoV-2 vaccination. CDR3 in amino acids: CATSDWDRVDGYTF. CDR3 nucleotide sequence: TGTGCCACCAGTGATTGGGACAGGGTGGACGGCTACACCTTC.